Below are 26 T cell receptor beta chains sequenced from a single sample in a study of identical twins. TCRdb used MiXCR to reprocess the 5' RACE reads, holding one entry per CDR3 protein. The sample lists about 240,000 distinct CDR3 sequences; more than 9.5% were seen once. Another study also made use of these data, one on yellow fever vaccine responses in identical twins.

Sequencing input: memory (CD45RO+) T cells sorted from blood. The source of these receptors is a woman aged 18-30 years in good health.

This clonotype has only a few counts. The V call is TRBV3-1, the J call TRBJ2-5; D is tentatively TRBD1 or TRBD2 (6 bases each). Germline V lookup: CDR1 LGHDT, CDR2 YNNKEL (reference sequence). CDR3 size: 20 residues. V was trimmed by 3 bases and J by 1 base, leaving 27 bases between them. CDR3 DNA: TGTGCCAGCAGCCAGCTACCTCTGGGGGGCTATCCTAACTCCCAAGAGACCCAGTACTTC. This gives the protein CASSQLPLGGYPNSQETQYF.

This clonotype has more than one count but fewer than ten. The chain combines TRBV24-1 with TRBJ1-2, with 8 bases identical to TRBD1. V dropped 4 bases and J dropped 7; count of bases not matched to a gene: 7. Germline CDR1 KGHDR, CDR2 SFDVKD. The CDR3 has 14 amino acids. The CDR3 DNA reads as TGTGCCACCAGTGACCTGGACAGGGAGGGTGGCTACACCTTC. Protein: CATSDLDREGGYTF.

The genes are TRBV6-1 and TRBJ2-2, with D perhaps matching TRBD2 (5 bases). Trimming removed 6 bases from V and 3 bases from J, with 11 bases in between. The CDR3 spans 14 residues. Per germline, CDR1 MNHNS and CDR2 SASEGT. The CDR3 loop reads CASSGLIDTGELFF. CDR3 DNA: TGTGCCAGCAGCGGACTCATTGACACCGGGGAGCTGTTTTTT.

This clonotype was detected only a few times. V gene TRBV5-5 combines with J gene TRBJ2-2; weak D call: TRBD1 (6 bases). The length of the CDR3 is 17 residues. The V and J ends lost 3 bases and 4 bases respectively, with 19 bases between them. Germline-derived CDR1 and CDR2 are SGHKS and YYEKEE (reference sequence). CDR3 loop: CASSSLVRQVGTGELFF. The CDR3 DNA follows: TGTGCCAGCAGCTCTCTAGTGAGACAGGTCGGCACCGGGGAGCTGTTTTTT. The variable domain in full, with the rest retrieved from reference TRBV5-5 and TRBJ2-2, is DAGVTQSPTHLIKTRGQQVTLRCSPISGHKSVSWYQQVLGQGPQFIFQYYEKEERGRGNFPDRFSARQFPNYSSELNVNALLLGDSALYLCASSSLVRQVGTGELFFGEGSRLTVL.

This clonotype was seen only a few times. The CDR3 loop is CASSQDPVGNGYTF. CDR3 coding DNA: TGCGCCAGCAGCCAAGATCCGGTGGGAAATGGCTACACCTTC. The V gene is TRBV4-1, the J gene TRBJ1-2; D is unresolved. V lost 0 bases to trimming and J lost 6 bases, with 11 bases between them. Looked up from germline, CDR1 is MGHRA and CDR2 is YSYEKL. This CDR3 is built from 14 residues.

J is TRBJ2-7 and V is TRBV19; 8 bases match TRBD1. Unmatched junction bases numbered 11, after V lost 5 bases and J lost 2 bases. The CDR3 sequence is 16 residues long. Germline assignment: CDR1 LNHDA and CDR2 SQIVND (reference sequence). The CDR3 here is CASSLLPGQVTYEQYF. CDR3 nucleotides: TGTGCCAGTAGTTTATTACCGGGACAGGTAACCTACGAGCAGTACTTC.

The chain combines TRBV24-1 with TRBJ2-1, with TRBD1 matching 10 bases. The CDR3 is 15 amino acids. Germline CDR1 reads KGHDR; CDR2 reads SFDVKD. V was clipped by 5 bases and J by 2 bases; unmatched bases: 2. The CDR3 DNA is TGTGCCACCAGTGGGGACAGGGGAACCTACAATGAGCAGTTCTTC. Its translation is CATSGDRGTYNEQFF.

The chain combines TRBV11-2 with TRBJ2-5; 8 nucleotides agree with TRBD2. The CDR3 has 15 amino acids. The V gene's germline CDR1 is SGHAT and CDR2 FQNNGV. V gave up 6 bases and J gave up 7 bases; unmatched junction bases: 13. CDR3 in amino acids: CASRIGGLVTGTQYF. In DNA, the CDR3 is TGTGCCAGCAGGATAGGGGGACTAGTAACCGGGACCCAGTACTTC.

V is TRBV20-1 and J is TRBJ2-1; D remains ambiguous. The CDR3 extends over 15 amino acids. V lost 2 bases and J lost 6, with 17 bases in between. Germline CDR1 DFQATT, CDR2 SNEGSKA (reference sequence). The CDR3 nucleotides are TGCAGTGCTAGATCCATGGTGGGCTCCGCCAATGAGCAGTTCTTC. Residues: CSARSMVGSANEQFF.

The chain links TRBV20-1 to TRBJ1-1; 8 nucleotides line up with TRBD1. The V gene's germline CDR1 is DFQATT and CDR2 SNEGSKA (reference sequence). The trim removed 5 bases at V and 11 bases at J, leaving 4 bases unmatched. CDR3 length equals 10 residues. CDR3 in amino acids: CSAVDRDAFF. The CDR3 DNA follows: TGCAGTGCTGTGGACAGGGACGCTTTCTTT.

The chain is built from TRBV11-3 and TRBJ2-5; 7 nucleotides line up with TRBD2. V gave up 5 bases and J gave up 10 bases; unmatched junction bases: 7. The CDR3 covers 12 residues. CDR1 and CDR2 (germline): SGHNT, YENEEA. The CDR3 nucleotides are TGTGCCAGCAGCCACCCTGGGGGGGTCCAGTACTTC. Translation: CASSHPGGVQYF.

This clonotype was counted only a few times. V and J are TRBV25-1 and TRBJ2-1, with 9 bases fitting TRBD2. The germline CDR1 and CDR2 sequences are MGHDK and SYGVNS. The CDR3 has 17 residues. V was clipped by 1 base and J by 11 bases; unmatched bases: 15. CDR3 nucleotides: TGTGCCAGCAGTGAATTTCCTAGCGGGAAAACGGGTGACCAGCAGTTCTTC. Translation: CASSEFPSGKTGDQQFF.

The genes are TRBV12-5 and TRBJ2-3; possible D gene TRBD2, 5 bases. This CDR3 region has 14 residues. The germline V gene has CDR1 LGHNT and CDR2 FRNRAP. Trimming pared 5 bases from V and 4 bases from J, leaving 13 bases between. The CDR3 loop is CASGPGFGPDTQYF. In DNA form, the CDR3 reads TGTGCTAGTGGTCCGGGATTCGGACCAGATACGCAGTATTTT. Full variable domain (missing parts from reference TRBV12-5 and TRBJ2-3): DARVTQTPRHKVTEMGQEVTMRCQPILGHNTVFWYRQTMMQGLELLAYFRNRAPLDDSGMPKDRFSAEMPDATLATLKIQPSEPRDSAVYFCASGPGFGPDTQYFGPGTRLTVL.

The chain has TRBV5-4 and TRBJ2-7, with a possible D match to TRBD1 (6 bases). With 4 bases removed from V and 3 bases from J, the gap between germline ends came to 14 bases. Germline assignment: CDR1 SGHNT and CDR2 YYREEE (reference sequence). CDR3 length: 14 residues. The CDR3 is CASSPLQGGYEQYF. CDR3 nucleotide sequence: TGTGCCAGCAGCCCCTTACAGGGTGGCTACGAGCAGTACTTC.

The rearrangement joins TRBV6-2 or TRBV6-3 to TRBJ2-7, with 11 bases lining up with TRBD2. The CDR3 contains 14 residues. Losses at the gene ends were 6 bases for V and 4 bases for J; bases not matched to a gene: 5. Germline V gives CDR1 MNHEY, CDR2 SVGEGT. The CDR3 sequence: CASRKLAGAYEQYF. The CDR3 DNA is TGTGCCAGCAGAAAACTAGCGGGAGCGTACGAGCAGTACTTC.

V and J are TRBV30 and TRBJ2-5; D unresolved. The CDR3 length is 14 residues. Trimming took 6 bases from V and 7 from J, leaving 21 bases between them. CDR1 GTSNPN and CDR2 SVGIG come from the germline V gene (reference sequence). CDR3 DNA: TGTGCCTGTAAGACGAGTAATAGCCATGGGACCCAGTACTTC. The encoded protein is CACKTSNSHGTQYF.

This clonotype was recorded many times. The J gene is TRBJ2-1, the V gene TRBV5-5; D uncertain. This CDR3 is 15 amino acids long. CDR1 and CDR2 from the germline V gene are SGHKS and YYEKEE (reference sequence). V lost 0 bases and J lost 3, with 10 bases in between. CDR3 coding DNA: TGTGCCAGCAGCTTGGTGGTTGGGCGCTACAATGAGCAGTTCTTC. Translated: CASSLVVGRYNEQFF.

The V gene is TRBV2, the J gene TRBJ2-3, with 9 positions matching TRBD2. Germline CDR1 and CDR2: SNHLY and FYNNEI. The length of the CDR3 is 14 residues. The J segment lost 4 bases and the V segment lost 11 bases, leaving 10 bases of the junction unmatched. The CDR3 reads CASMAGGIADTQYF. In nucleotides, the CDR3 is TGTGCCTCAATGGCGGGGGGGATTGCAGATACGCAGTATTTT.

CDR3 coding DNA: TGTGCCAGCAGCCCTGGGACAGTCTGGTACGAGCAGTACTTC. Amino acids: CASSPGTVWYEQYF. This chain links TRBV7-2 with TRBJ2-7; 7 positions agree with TRBD1. The J segment lost 4 bases and the V segment lost 5 bases, leaving 8 bases of the junction unmatched. Germline-derived CDR1 and CDR2 are SGHTA and FQGNSA. This CDR3 has 14 residues. Full variable domain (rest looked up from reference TRBV7-2 and TRBJ2-7): GAGVSQSPSNKVTEKGKDVELRCDPISGHTALYWYRQSLGQGLEFLIYFQGNSAPDKSGLPSDRFSAERTGGSVSTLTIQRTQQEDSAVYLCASSPGTVWYEQYFGPGTRLTVT.

This chain uses TRBV6-5 with TRBJ2-7; no firm D call. The CDR3 runs 15 residues. CDR1 and CDR2 from the germline V gene are MNHEY and SVGAGI. The V gene lost 0 bases and the J gene lost 1 base, with 10 bases spanning the gap. CDR3 sequence: CASSYSYGESYEQYF. For the CDR3, the DNA is TGTGCCAGCAGTTACTCGTACGGAGAGTCCTACGAGCAGTACTTC.

The chain employs TRBV7-8 and TRBJ2-5; D may be TRBD1 or TRBD2 (6 bases each). The V end lost 3 bases, the J end lost 5 bases, and 16 bases lay between the germline ends. The V gene's germline CDR1 is SGHVS and CDR2 FQNEAQ. This CDR3 has 15 residues. The CDR3 bases are TGTGCCAGCAGCTTGCCAAATAGGGGGGTTGAGACCCAGTACTTC. This gives the protein CASSLPNRGVETQYF. Variable domain in full (rest from reference TRBV7-8 and TRBJ2-5): GAGVSQSPRYKVAKRGQDVALRCDPISGHVSLFWYQQALGQGPEFLTYFQNEAQLDKSGLPSDRFFAERPEGSVSTLKIQRTQQEDSAVYLCASSLPNRGVETQYFGPGTRLLVL.

The V and J genes are TRBV2 and TRBJ2-3; D is possibly TRBD2 (5 bases). CDR1 SNHLY and CDR2 FYNNEI come from the germline V gene. The CDR3 runs to 14 residues. Deletions cut 3 bases from V and 3 bases from J, with 10 bases between. Written as DNA, the CDR3 is TGTGCCAGCAGTGATAGAAGAGGGACAGATACGCAGTATTTT. Translated: CASSDRRGTDTQYF.

Many counts were recorded for this clonotype. V is TRBV29-1 and J is TRBJ1-2, with 7 bases that match TRBD1. CDR1 is SQVTM and CDR2 is ANQGSEA in the germline V gene. There are 14 residues in the CDR3. Germline trimming cut 4 bases from V and 4 bases from J; bases unmatched to any gene: 9. Written as DNA, the CDR3 is TGCAGCGTTGGATCCCCACAGGGGAGCTATGGCTACACCTTC. Its protein product is CSVGSPQGSYGYTF.

The chain recombines TRBV20-1 with TRBJ2-1, with D tentatively TRBD2 (5 bases). Germline V gives CDR1 DFQATT, CDR2 SNEGSKA (reference sequence). Trimming shortened V by 5 bases and J by 6 bases, and 11 bases separated the two germline ends. The CDR3 loop spans 12 amino acids. Written as DNA, the CDR3 is TGCAGTGCTGGGAGAAAGGGCAATGAGCAGTTCTTC. Residues: CSAGRKGNEQFF.

This clonotype was recorded a few times. This chain uses TRBV18 with TRBJ2-1; 9 bases fit TRBD1. V was pared by 2 bases and J by 9 bases, with 11 bases of the junction left unmatched. Germline CDR1 is KGHSH and CDR2 is LQKENI. This CDR3 has 16 residues. CDR3 coding DNA: TGTGCCAGCTCACCAAGAACCGGGACAGGGTACGCTGAGCAGTTCTTC. Translation: CASSPRTGTGYAEQFF.

This clonotype has at least ten counts. The chain joins TRBV4-3 to TRBJ2-1; TRBD2 agrees at 8 bases. Trimming removed 3 bases from V and 4 bases from J; junction bases left unmatched: 5. Germline V gives CDR1 LGHNA, CDR2 YSLEER. The CDR3 contains 15 residues. This CDR3 reads CASSQGGGRYNEQFF. The CDR3 DNA sequence: TGCGCCAGCAGCCAGGGTGGCGGGAGGTACAATGAGCAGTTCTTC.